This is a list of T cell receptor beta chains from one sample in a study of cytomegalovirus exposure and HLA in healthy donors. Data came from immunoSEQ multiplex PCR; TCRdb stores just in-frame clones and leaves some out. The table records about 130,000 clones, around two thirds of them present only once. Sequenced sample: PBMCs. These receptor sequences come from a man aged 18 to 30 in good health and CMV-seropositive. The CDR3 runs from the conserved cysteine through the conserved F or W. The order of the fields is clone size, V gene, D gene, J gene, CDR3 DNA, CDR3 protein. A D gene is named only where the DNA matches it firmly. Expanded clones are given a class, and other clones once, few, many or no size at all.

NA	TRBV28	NA	TRBJ1-1	TGTGCCAGCAGTTTCGAGGGGAACACTGAAGCTTTCTTT	CASSFEGNTEAFF
few	TRBV6-6	NA	TRBJ1-1	TGTGCCAGCAGGACAGGGAACACTGAAGCTTTCTTT	CASRTGNTEAFF
NA	TRBV5-4	NA	TRBJ2-5	TGTGCCAGCAGCTTGGGAGGGACTCAAGAGACCCAGTACTTC	CASSLGGTQETQYF
NA	TRBV21-1	NA	TRBJ2-7	TGTGCCAGTCCTGGAAGCGGGTGTTACGAGCAGTACTTC	CASPGSGCYEQYF
NA	TRBV21-1	NA	TRBJ2-3	TGTGCCAGCAGCAAAAGGTCGCGGAGAAAGACAGATACGCAGTATTTT	CASSKRSRRKTDTQYF
NA	TRBV5-1	NA	TRBJ2-3	TGCGCCAGCAGCGAGTCGGTGGCAGATACGCAGTATTTT	CASSESVADTQYF
NA	TRBV6-1	TRBD2	TRBJ2-5	TGTGCCAGCATTCGGCGGGGGGCAGTAGGAGAGACCCAGTACTTC	CASIRRGAVGETQYF
NA	TRBV7-9	NA	TRBJ1-1	TGTGCCAGCAGCTTAGAACAGGGACTAGGATCGGCTTTCTTT	CASSLEQGLGSAFF
NA	TRBV25-1	TRBD2	TRBJ2-3	TGTGCCAGCTCTTCCCGATTAGCGGGGGCCATCACAGATACGCAGTATTTT	CASSSRLAGAITDTQYF
NA	TRBV28	TRBD2	TRBJ2-2	TGTGCCAGCAGTTCCCGGACTAGCGGGGCCACCGGGGAGCTGTTTTTT	CASSSRTSGATGELFF
once	TRBV6-5	TRBD2	TRBJ2-5	TGTGCCAGCAGTTATCAGAGGCGGGAGTTTGAGACCCAGTACTTC	CASSYQRREFETQYF
NA	TRBV2	TRBD1	TRBJ2-2	TGTGCCAGCAGTGAAGCAGGGACAGAACTTTCCGGGGAGCTGTTTTTT	CASSEAGTELSGELFF
NA	TRBV30	TRBD1	TRBJ2-1	TGTGCCTGGATTTCACAGGGGGCGTTTTCCTACAATGAGCAGTTCTTC	CAWISQGAFSYNEQFF
NA	TRBV5-6	NA	TRBJ2-5	TGTGCCAGCAGCGGGAGGTACCAAGAGACCCAGTACTTC	CASSGRYQETQYF
few	TRBV19	TRBD2	TRBJ2-2	TGTGCCAGTGGCCAAGCGGGGATAGTCACCGGGGAGCTGTTTTTT	CASGQAGIVTGELFF
NA	TRBV5-6	NA	TRBJ2-7	TGTGCCAGCAGCTGGTCGCTAGCGCCCTACGAGCAGTACTTC	CASSWSLAPYEQYF
NA	TRBV6-1	NA	TRBJ2-7	TGTGCCAGCAGCTTTCCCGAGGCATCCGCCTACGAGCAGTACTTC	CASSFPEASAYEQYF
NA	TRBV7-9	NA	TRBJ1-3	TGTGCCAGCAGGGGGGGGTCAGGAAACACCATATATTTT	CASRGGSGNTIYF